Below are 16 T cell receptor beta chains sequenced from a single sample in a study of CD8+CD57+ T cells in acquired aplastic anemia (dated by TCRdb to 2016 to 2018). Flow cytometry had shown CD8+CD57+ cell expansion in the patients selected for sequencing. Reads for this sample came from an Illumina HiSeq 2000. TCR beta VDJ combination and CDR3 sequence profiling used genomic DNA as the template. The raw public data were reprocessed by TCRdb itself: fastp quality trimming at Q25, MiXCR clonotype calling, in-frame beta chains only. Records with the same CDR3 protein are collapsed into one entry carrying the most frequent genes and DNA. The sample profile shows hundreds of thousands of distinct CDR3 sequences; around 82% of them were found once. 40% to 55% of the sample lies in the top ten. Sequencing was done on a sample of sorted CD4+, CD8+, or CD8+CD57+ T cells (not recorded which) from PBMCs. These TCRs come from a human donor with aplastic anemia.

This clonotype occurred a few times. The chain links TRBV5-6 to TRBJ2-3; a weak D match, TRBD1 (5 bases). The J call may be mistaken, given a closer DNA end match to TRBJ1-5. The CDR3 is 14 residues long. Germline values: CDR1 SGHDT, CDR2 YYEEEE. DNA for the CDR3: TGTGCCAGCAGCTTGGAGAGGGACGGGGATACGCAGCATTTT. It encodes CASSLERDGDTQHF.

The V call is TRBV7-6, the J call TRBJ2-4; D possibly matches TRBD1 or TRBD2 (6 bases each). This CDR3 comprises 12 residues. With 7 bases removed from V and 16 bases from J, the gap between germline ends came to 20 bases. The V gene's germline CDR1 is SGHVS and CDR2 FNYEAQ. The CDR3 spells CASTLGGIPSYF. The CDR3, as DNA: TGTGCCAGCACCCTAGGGGGGATCCCTTCTTACTTC.

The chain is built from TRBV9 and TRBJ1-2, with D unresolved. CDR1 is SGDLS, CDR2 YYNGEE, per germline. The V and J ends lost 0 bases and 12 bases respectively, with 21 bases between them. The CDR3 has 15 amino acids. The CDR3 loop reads CASSVGVDFSYEHTF. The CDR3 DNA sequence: TGTGCCAGCAGCGTAGGAGTGGACTTTTCCTACGAGCACACCTTC.

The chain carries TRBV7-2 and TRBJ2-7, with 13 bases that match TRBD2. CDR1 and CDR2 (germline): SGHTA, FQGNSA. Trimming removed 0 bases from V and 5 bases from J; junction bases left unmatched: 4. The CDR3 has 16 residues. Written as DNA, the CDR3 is TGTGCCAGCAGCTTAGCGGGACTAGCGGGGCGAAACGAGCAGTACTTC. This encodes CASSLAGLAGRNEQYF.

The DNA of the CDR3 is TGTGCCAGCAGCTCGGACAGGGCACTTTCCCCCGACCACTTT. Translation: CASSSDRALSPDHF. V gene TRBV9 combines with J gene TRBJ1-6; 8 nucleotides match TRBD1. Germline V gene data show CDR1 as SGDLS and CDR2 as YYNGEE. The ends lost 4 bases at V and 18 bases at J; junction bases unmatched: 15. This CDR3 has 14 residues. Together with reference TRBV9 and TRBJ1-6, the CDR3 gives the full variable domain: DSGVTQTPKHLITATGQRVTLRCSPRSGDLSVYWYQQSLDQGLQFLIQYYNGEERAKGNILERFSAQQFPDLHSELNLSSLELGDSALYFCASSSDRALSPDHFGNGTRLTVT.

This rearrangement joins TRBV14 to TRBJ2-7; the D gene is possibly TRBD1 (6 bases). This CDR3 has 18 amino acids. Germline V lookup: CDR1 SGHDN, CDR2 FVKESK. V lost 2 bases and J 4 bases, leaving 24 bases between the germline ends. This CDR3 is CASSQTTGIPPLLYEQYF. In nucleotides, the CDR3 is TGTGCCAGCAGCCAAACTACAGGGATCCCGCCGCTCCTATACGAGCAGTACTTC.

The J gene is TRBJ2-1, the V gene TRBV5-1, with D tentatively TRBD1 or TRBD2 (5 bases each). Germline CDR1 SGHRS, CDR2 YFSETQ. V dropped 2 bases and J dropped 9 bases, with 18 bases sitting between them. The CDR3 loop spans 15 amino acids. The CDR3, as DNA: TGCGCCAGCAGCTTCTCCGAACACATTGGGGGTGAGCAGTTCTTC. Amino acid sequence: CASSFSEHIGGEQFF.

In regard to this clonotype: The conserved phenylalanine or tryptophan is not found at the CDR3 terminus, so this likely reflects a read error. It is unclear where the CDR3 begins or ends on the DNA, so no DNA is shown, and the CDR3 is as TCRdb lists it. The CDR3 region is CASSLGGGPQSQ. The chain is built from TRBV7-8 and TRBJ2-3; the table assigns TRBD2, which was not confirmed against the DNA. The germline V gene has CDR1 SGHVS and CDR2 FQNEAQ. The CDR3 is 12 amino acids in total, end residues counted.

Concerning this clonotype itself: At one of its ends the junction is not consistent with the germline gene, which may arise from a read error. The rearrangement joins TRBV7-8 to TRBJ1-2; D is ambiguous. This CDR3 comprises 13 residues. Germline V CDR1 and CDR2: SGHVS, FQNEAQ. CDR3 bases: TGTGCCAGCAGCCAAGGCGTTGCTGCCGGCTACCCCTTT. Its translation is CASSQGVAAGYPF.

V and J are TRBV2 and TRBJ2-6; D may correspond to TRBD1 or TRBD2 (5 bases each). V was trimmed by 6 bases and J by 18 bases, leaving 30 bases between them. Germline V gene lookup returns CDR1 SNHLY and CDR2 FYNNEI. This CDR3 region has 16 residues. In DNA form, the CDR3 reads TGTGCCAGCAGCTACGCGGGTAGCTACGGGGCCAATGTTCGGACTTTC. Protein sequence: CASSYAGSYGANVRTF.

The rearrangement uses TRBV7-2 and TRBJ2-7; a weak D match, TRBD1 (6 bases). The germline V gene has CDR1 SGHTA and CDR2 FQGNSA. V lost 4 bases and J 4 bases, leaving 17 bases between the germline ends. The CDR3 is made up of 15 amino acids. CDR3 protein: CASSYDRREIYEQYF. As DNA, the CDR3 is TGTGCCAGCAGCTATGACAGGCGAGAGATTTACGAGCAGTACTTC.

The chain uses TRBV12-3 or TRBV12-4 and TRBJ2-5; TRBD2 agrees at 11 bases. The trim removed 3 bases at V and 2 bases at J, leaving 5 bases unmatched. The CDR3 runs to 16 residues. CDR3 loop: CASSFTGTSGQETQYF. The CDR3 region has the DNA TGTGCCAGCAGTTTTACCGGGACTAGCGGACAAGAGACCCAGTACTTC.

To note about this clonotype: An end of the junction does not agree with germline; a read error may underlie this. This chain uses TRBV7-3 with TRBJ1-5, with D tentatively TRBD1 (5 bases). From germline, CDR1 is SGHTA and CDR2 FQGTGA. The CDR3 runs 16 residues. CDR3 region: CASCSRGNGRKQPQHF. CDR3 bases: TGTGCCAGCTGCTCACGGGGGAACGGCCGCAAACAGCCCCAGCATTTT.

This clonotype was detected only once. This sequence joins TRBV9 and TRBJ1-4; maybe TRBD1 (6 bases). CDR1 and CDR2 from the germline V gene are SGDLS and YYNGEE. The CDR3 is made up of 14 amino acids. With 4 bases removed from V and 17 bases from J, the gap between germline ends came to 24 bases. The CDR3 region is CASSLGGETENLFF. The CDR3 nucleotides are TGTGCCAGCAGCTTAGGGGGAGAAACGGAGAATCTTTTTTTT.

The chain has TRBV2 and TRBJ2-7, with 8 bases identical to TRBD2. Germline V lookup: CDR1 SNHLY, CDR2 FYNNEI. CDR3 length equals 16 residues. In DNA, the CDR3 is TGTGCCAGCAGTGCGCCGGGGGGGGCGAACACTGAAGCGCTCTTTGTC. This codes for CASSAPGGANTEALFV.

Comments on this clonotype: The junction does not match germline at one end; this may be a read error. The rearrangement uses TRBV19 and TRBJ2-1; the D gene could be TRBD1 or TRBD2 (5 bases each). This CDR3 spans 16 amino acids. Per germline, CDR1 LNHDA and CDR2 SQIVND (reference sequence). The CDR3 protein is CASSPDSGNYNSHLYF. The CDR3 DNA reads TGTGCCAGCAGCCCCGACAGCGGAAACTATAATTCACACCTCTACTTC.